The 22 T cell receptor beta chains presented below share a single source sample, sequenced in a study of CD8 T cells in Susac syndrome. With random hexamers, reverse transcription was performed on about 0.5 to 1 ug of RNA. MiXCR, run by TCRdb on the immunoSEQ multiplex PCR reads, gives a single entry per CDR3 protein. In the table there are about 190,000 distinct CDR3 sequences, roughly nine tenths of which are singletons. The source material was CD4+ T cells from PBMCs. The receptor source for this set is a human donor with Susac syndrome.

This clonotype was detected only once. The chain carries TRBV3-1 and TRBJ1-6; maybe TRBD1 (6 bases). This CDR3 is built from 16 residues. Germline CDR1 LGHDT, CDR2 YNNKEL (reference sequence). The germline V and J ends were trimmed by 4 bases and 4 bases, with 14 bases remaining between them. The CDR3, as DNA: TGTGCCAGCAGCCTAAATAGAGGGGGATATAATTCACCCCTCCACTTT. Translation gives CASSLNRGGYNSPLHF. The entire variable domain, with the rest obtained from reference TRBV3-1 and TRBJ1-6, is as follows: DTAVSQTPKYLVTQMGNDKSIKCEQNLGHDTMYWYKQDSKKFLKIMFSYNNKELIINETVPNRFSPKSPDKAHLNLHINSLELGDSAVYFCASSLNRGGYNSPLHFGNGTRLTVT.

The chain has TRBV6-1 and TRBJ2-5; no definite D call. The germline V gene encodes CDR1 MNHNS and CDR2 SASEGT. The CDR3 is 12 residues long. The V end lost 0 bases, the J end lost 5 bases, and 4 bases lay between the germline ends. CDR3 DNA: TGTGCCAGCAGTGAAGCATGGGAGACCCAGTACTTC. Amino acids: CASSEAWETQYF.

The chain employs TRBV20-1 and TRBJ2-5, with TRBD2 identical over 9 bases. The CDR3 covers 16 residues. Germline CDR1 is DFQATT and CDR2 is SNEGSKA (reference sequence). With V trimmed by 5 bases and J by 4 bases, 14 bases remained unmatched. The CDR3 sequence: CSAASMASGVGETQYF. The CDR3 region has the DNA TGCAGTGCTGCGTCAATGGCTAGCGGGGTGGGAGAGACCCAGTACTTC.

This chain links TRBV9 with TRBJ2-1; D might be TRBD2 (7 bases). This CDR3 comprises 15 residues. CDR1 SGDLS and CDR2 YYNGEE come from the germline V gene. V dropped 0 bases and J dropped 5 bases, with 12 bases sitting between them. CDR3 coding DNA: TGTGCCAGCAGCGTAGGCTGGGGGGGCCACAATGAGCAGTTCTTC. This gives the protein CASSVGWGGHNEQFF. The full variable domain, with the rest looked up from reference TRBV9 and TRBJ2-1, is DSGVTQTPKHLITATGQRVTLRCSPRSGDLSVYWYQQSLDQGLQFLIQYYNGEERAKGNILERFSAQQFPDLHSELNLSSLELGDSALYFCASSVGWGGHNEQFFGPGTRLTVL.

The chain couples TRBV7-8 to TRBJ1-2; D uncertain. The CDR3 covers 15 residues. Germline V gene lookup returns CDR1 SGHVS and CDR2 FQNEAQ. The germline V and J ends were trimmed by 5 bases and 5 bases, with 18 bases remaining between them. CDR3 DNA sequence: TGTGCCAGCAGCCCAAACTGGCGGGTTGGTTATGGCTACACCTTC. This translates into CASSPNWRVGYGYTF. Supplemented by reference TRBV7-8 and TRBJ1-2, the full variable domain reads GAGVSQSPRYKVAKRGQDVALRCDPISGHVSLFWYQQALGQGPEFLTYFQNEAQLDKSGLPSDRFFAERPEGSVSTLKIQRTQQEDSAVYLCASSPNWRVGYGYTFGSGTRLTVV.

The chain employs TRBV20-1 and TRBJ1-3, with unresolved D. The CDR3 covers 15 residues. The germline gives CDR1 DFQATT, CDR2 SNEGSKA (reference sequence). V was pared by 3 bases and J by 0 bases, with 12 bases between. The chain's CDR3 is CSARVELLSGNTIYF. The CDR3 coding sequence is TGCAGTGCTAGGGTGGAATTGCTCTCTGGAAACACCATATATTTT.

The rearrangement joins TRBV10-2 to TRBJ2-5; 15 nucleotides line up with TRBD2. Germline V CDR1 and CDR2: WSHSY, SAAADI. The CDR3 length is 16 residues. The V gene end was trimmed by 5 bases and the J gene end by 5 bases; junction bases not matched to a gene: 6. The CDR3 reads CASSWTSGRAGETQYF. Here the CDR3 DNA reads TGCGCCAGCAGTTGGACTAGCGGGAGGGCCGGGGAGACCCAGTACTTC.

The chain recombines TRBV5-1 with TRBJ2-1, with 9 bases fitting TRBD2. V trimming: 1 base; J trimming: 2 bases; junction bases outside the gene matches: 4. CDR1 and CDR2 (germline): SGHRS, YFSETQ. The CDR3 sequence is 16 residues long. CDR3 in amino acids: CASSLRASGTYNEQFF. In DNA form, the CDR3 reads TGCGCCAGCAGCTTGAGGGCTAGCGGGACCTACAATGAGCAGTTCTTC.

This rearrangement joins TRBV2 to TRBJ1-1, with a possible D match to TRBD1 (5 bases). The CDR3 totals 11 residues. V was trimmed by 9 bases and J by 7 bases, leaving 12 bases between them. Per the germline V gene, CDR1 is SNHLY and CDR2 is FYNNEI. The CDR3 DNA follows: TGTGCCAGTACAGTCGGGGGTGAAGCTTTCTTT. Its translation is CASTVGGEAFF.

The chain joins TRBV20-1 to TRBJ2-2; a possible D gene is TRBD2 (7 bases). This CDR3 region has 17 residues. Per the germline V gene, CDR1 is DFQATT and CDR2 is SNEGSKA (reference sequence). V was trimmed by 3 bases and J by 6 bases, leaving 23 bases between them. CDR3 sequence reads: CSASRISGTFIAGELFF. As DNA, the CDR3 is TGCAGTGCTAGTAGGATCAGCGGGACATTTATAGCCGGGGAGCTGTTTTTT.

The chain is built from TRBV9 and TRBJ2-6, with D unresolved. In germline, CDR1 is SGDLS, CDR2 YYNGEE. Trimming cost V 0 bases and J 0 bases, with 7 bases left between them. The CDR3 runs 16 residues. The CDR3 reads CASSVVGNSGANVLTF. DNA of the CDR3: TGTGCCAGCAGCGTAGTCGGTAACTCTGGGGCCAACGTCCTGACTTTC.

This chain joins TRBV2 and TRBJ1-2; 7 nucleotides align to TRBD1. Trimming cost V 3 bases and J 4 bases; bases outside gene matches: 2. Germline values: CDR1 SNHLY, CDR2 FYNNEI. CDR3 length: 13 residues. CDR3 DNA sequence: TGTGCCAGCAGTGAGGGACAGAGCTATGGCTACACCTTC. It codes for CASSEGQSYGYTF.

The chain has TRBV28 and TRBJ2-7; tentatively, D is TRBD1 (6 bases). Trimming shortened V by 8 bases and J by 2 bases, and 10 bases separated the two germline ends. The CDR3 length is 12 residues. Looked up from germline, CDR1 is MDHEN and CDR2 is SYDVKM. CDR3 DNA sequence: TGTGCCAGCGCAGGGGCAACCTACGAGCAGTACTTC. It codes for CASAGATYEQYF.

The genes are TRBV4-2 and TRBJ2-7; no clear D gene. Germline V gene lookup returns CDR1 LGHNA and CDR2 YNFKEQ. This CDR3 contains 16 residues. The V end lost 0 bases, the J end lost 8 bases, and 20 bases lay between the germline ends. The CDR3 loop is CASSQDSIWLDAKQYF. The CDR3, as DNA: TGTGCCAGCAGCCAAGATTCTATTTGGCTAGACGCCAAGCAGTACTTC.

J is TRBJ2-1 and V is TRBV12-3 or TRBV12-4; D possibly corresponds to TRBD2 (5 bases). V lost 6 bases and J lost 6, with 15 bases in between. The CDR3 consists of 14 residues. CDR3 region: CASRPGSLGNEQFF. CDR3 nucleotides: TGTGCCAGCAGACCGGGGAGTTTGGGCAATGAGCAGTTCTTC.

On this clonotype itself: Relative to the germline gene, one junction end is altered; a read error may explain this. The CDR3 sequence is CASRGQGSQSQHF. DNA of the CDR3: TGTGCCAGCAGAGGACAGGGGTCTCAGTCCCAGCATTTT. The rearrangement uses TRBV25-1 and TRBJ1-5, with TRBD1 identical over 9 bases. The CDR3 covers 13 residues. Germline V CDR1 and CDR2: MGHDK, SYGVNS. Full variable domain (missing parts from reference TRBV25-1 and TRBJ1-5): EADIYQTPRYLVIGTGKKITLECSQTMGHDKMYWYQQDPGMELHLIHYSYGVNSTEKGDLSSESTVSRIRTEHFPLTLESARPSHTSQYLCASRGQGSQSQHFGDGTRLSIL.

The genes are TRBV7-9 and TRBJ2-2, with D perhaps matching TRBD2 (5 bases). With 5 bases removed from V and 6 bases from J, the gap between germline ends came to 16 bases. This CDR3 is 15 amino acids long. Germline V gene sequence: CDR1 SEHNR, CDR2 FQNEAQ (reference sequence). CDR3 in DNA: TGTGCCAGCAGCCCGAGCCAGCGGCGGTCCGGGGAGCTGTTTTTT. Protein sequence: CASSPSQRRSGELFF.

This clonotype was found once. The chain is built from TRBV10-2 and TRBJ1-5; D remains unclear. The germline V gene encodes CDR1 WSHSY and CDR2 SAAADI. Trimming pared 0 bases from V and 7 bases from J, leaving 16 bases between. The CDR3 spans 16 residues. CDR3 in DNA: TGCGCCAGCAGTGAGTCCCCCGGGATCCGGGGACAGCCCCAGCATTTT. Encoded protein: CASSESPGIRGQPQHF.

The V call is TRBV30, the J call TRBJ1-5; D remains unclear. This CDR3 has 13 amino acids. V was cut by 5 bases and J by 0 bases, with 8 bases left in between. Germline assignment: CDR1 GTSNPN and CDR2 SVGIG (reference sequence). The CDR3 nucleotides are TGTGCCTGGGGCTACAGTAGCAATCAGCCCCAGCATTTT. Encoded protein: CAWGYSSNQPQHF.

V is TRBV19 and J is TRBJ2-1; D is unclear. From germline, CDR1 is LNHDA and CDR2 SQIVND (reference sequence). V was pared by 5 bases and J by 11 bases, with 25 bases between. There are 16 residues in the CDR3. The CDR3 DNA reads as TGTGCCAGTAGTCCTTGGTCGGCGGCTACTTCAATGAAGCAGTTCTTC. The encoded protein is CASSPWSAATSMKQFF.

The DNA for the CDR3 is TGTGCCAGCAGCAGGCAGCTAGCGGAGAACACCGGGGAGCTGTTTTTT. Translated: CASSRQLAENTGELFF. The V and J genes are TRBV7-9 and TRBJ2-2; 7 bases are shared with TRBD2. Trimming cost V 5 bases and J 1 base; bases outside gene matches: 7. The length of the CDR3 is 16 residues. Germline CDR1 reads SEHNR; CDR2 reads FQNEAQ (reference sequence).

The chain uses TRBV5-1 and TRBJ2-1; 7 bases agree with TRBD2. The CDR3 loop spans 17 amino acids. Germline lookup yields CDR1 SGHRS and CDR2 YFSETQ. The V gene end was trimmed by 0 bases and the J gene end by 2 bases; junction bases not matched to a gene: 8. As DNA, the CDR3 is TGCGCCAGCAGCTTGGGGGGTGCGCGGGAGCCCTACAATGAGCAGTTCTTC. Protein sequence: CASSLGGAREPYNEQFF.